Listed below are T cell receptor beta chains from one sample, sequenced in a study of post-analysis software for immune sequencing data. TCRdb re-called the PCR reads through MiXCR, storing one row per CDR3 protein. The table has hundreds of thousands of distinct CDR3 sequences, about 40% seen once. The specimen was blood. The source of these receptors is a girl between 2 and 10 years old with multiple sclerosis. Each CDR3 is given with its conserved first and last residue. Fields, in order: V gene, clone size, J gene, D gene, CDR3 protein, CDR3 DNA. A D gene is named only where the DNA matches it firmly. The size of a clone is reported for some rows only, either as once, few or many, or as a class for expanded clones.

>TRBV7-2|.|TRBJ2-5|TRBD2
CVSSSRRAGVYETQYF
TGTGTCAGCAGCTCCCGTAGGGCGGGAGTGTATGAGACCCAGTACTTC
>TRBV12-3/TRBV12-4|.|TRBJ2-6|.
CASSLVGSYSSGANVLTF
TGTGCCAGCAGTTTAGTAGGCAGTTATAGCTCTGGGGCCAACGTCCTGACTTTC
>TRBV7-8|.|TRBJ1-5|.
CASSPTRDPQHF
TGTGCCAGCAGCCCAACCAGGGACCCCCAGCATTTT
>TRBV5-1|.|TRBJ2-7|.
CASSLYRYPAYEQYF
TGCGCCAGTAGCTTGTACAGGTACCCAGCCTACGAGCAGTACTTC
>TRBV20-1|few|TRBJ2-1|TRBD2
CSARDPGSGRAVMGNEQFF
TGCAGTGCTAGAGATCCTGGTAGCGGGAGGGCGGTAATGGGCAATGAGCAGTTCTTC
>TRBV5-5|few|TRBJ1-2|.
CASSLAPRVYGYTF
TGTGCCAGCAGCTTGGCCCCTAGGGTCTATGGCTACACCTTC
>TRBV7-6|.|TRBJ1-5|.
CASSLAHGGNSNQPQHF
TGTGCCAGCAGCTTAGCGCATGGGGGAAATAGCAATCAGCCCCAGCATTTT
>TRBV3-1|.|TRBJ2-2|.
CASSQRSLQAGELFF
TGTGCCAGCAGCCAACGGTCCCTACAAGCCGGGGAGCTGTTTTTT
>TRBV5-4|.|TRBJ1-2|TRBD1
CASSSDRDYGYTF
TGTGCCAGCAGCTCGGACAGGGACTATGGCTACACCTTC
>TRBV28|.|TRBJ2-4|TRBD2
CASSPGLAGGPVDIQYF
TGTGCCAGCAGTCCCGGACTAGCGGGAGGGCCTGTTGACATTCAGTACTTC
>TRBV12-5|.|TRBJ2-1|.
CASGPHLLSCNEQFF
TGTGCTAGTGGCCCTCATCTCCTCTCCTGCAATGAGCAGTTCTTC